These 28 T cell receptor beta chains share one sample of origin, sequenced in a study of CD8+ T cells in alopecia areata. Treatment here: oral pan-JAK inhibitor, 5-10 mg twice daily. Following extraction, RNA underwent reverse transcription to cDNA, which served as the sequencing template. This table comes from immunoSEQ multiplex PCR, and its TCRdb copy is limited to in-frame clones, with some not included. The table lists 150,000 to 200,000 clones, under 80% of them singletons, with approximately 1.4% in the top ten. The source was CD4+ T cells sorted from blood, collected around week 50, from a patient treated with tofacitinib. These receptors all stem from a human donor with alopecia areata.

Many counts were recorded for this clone. The CDR3 DNA reads TGTGCCAGTAGTGCGGAACAGGGGGCTCTCACCTACGAGCAGTACTTC. This translates into CASSAEQGALTYEQYF. The genes are TRBV19 and TRBJ2-7, with 9 nucleotides matching TRBD1. V trimming: 5 bases; J trimming: 2 bases; junction bases outside the gene matches: 10. CDR3 length: 16 amino acids. From germline, CDR1 is LNHDA and CDR2 SQIVND (reference sequence).

V gene TRBV5-1 combines with J gene TRBJ2-2; 13 bases map to TRBD2. CDR3 size: 16 residues. Per germline, CDR1 SGHRS and CDR2 YFSETQ. After removal of 4 bases from V and 3 bases from J, the junction contained 3 bases not matched to a gene. CDR3 nucleotide sequence: TGCGCCAGCAGCACGGGACTAGCGGGGTACACCGGGGAGCTGTTTTTT. Protein sequence: CASSTGLAGYTGELFF.

In the case of this clone: One base away lies a much larger clone, so this may be a sequencing read error. The rearrangement uses TRBV25-1 and TRBJ2-6; D not certain. The ends were cut back, 5 bases at V and 0 bases at J, with 5 bases in the middle. The CDR3 covers 14 residues. CDR1 is MGHDK, CDR2 SYGVNS, per germline. The CDR3 DNA is TGTGCCAGCAGTACACTCTCTGGGGCCAACGTCCTGACTTTC. The encoded protein is CASSTLSGANVLTF.

The rearrangement links TRBV7-9 to TRBJ1-4; a possible D gene is TRBD1 (5 bases). CDR3 length: 13 residues. V was clipped by 3 bases and J by 8 bases, with 10 bases between them. The V gene's germline CDR1 is SEHNR and CDR2 FQNEAQ (reference sequence). This CDR3 is CASSFSGKEKLFF. CDR3 bases: TGTGCCAGCAGCTTTTCAGGGAAGGAAAAACTGTTTTTT.

This clone has a handful of counts. The chain uses TRBV30 and TRBJ1-6; D is ambiguous. The V and J ends lost 5 bases and 7 bases respectively, with 9 bases between them. This CDR3 comprises 12 residues. Germline V CDR1 and CDR2: GTSNPN, SVGIG (reference sequence). The CDR3 loop reads CAWDAQNSPLHF. The CDR3 DNA follows: TGTGCCTGGGACGCTCAGAATTCACCCCTCCACTTT. The full variable domain, its missing parts supplied by reference TRBV30 and TRBJ1-6, is SQTIHQWPATLVQPVGSPLSLECTVEGTSNPNLYWYRQAAGRGLQLLFYSVGIGQISSEVPQNLSASRPQDRQFILSSKKLLLSDSGFYLCAWDAQNSPLHFGNGTRLTVT.

The chain recombines TRBV29-1 with TRBJ2-7; the D is unclear. The germline V gene has CDR1 SQVTM and CDR2 ANQGSEA. The CDR3 consists of 12 residues. V lost 4 bases, J lost 0 bases, and 7 bases lay in between. This CDR3 is CSVAGFSYEQYF. The CDR3 nucleotides read TGCAGCGTTGCCGGATTCTCCTACGAGCAGTACTTC.

The genes are TRBV4-3 and TRBJ2-3; weak D call: TRBD1 (6 bases). CDR3 length equals 15 residues. V lost 3 bases, J lost 0 bases, and 10 bases lay in between. Germline V gene lookup returns CDR1 LGHNA and CDR2 YSLEER. The DNA of the CDR3 is TGCGCCAGCAGCCAGAGGACAGTGAGCACAGATACGCAGTATTTT. It specifies CASSQRTVSTDTQYF.

The chain is built from TRBV27 and TRBJ2-7, with TRBD1 matching 8 bases. Germline CDR1 and CDR2: MNHEY and SMNVEV (reference sequence). The CDR3 is 15 residues long. V was clipped by 3 bases and J by 3 bases; unmatched bases: 7. CDR3 amino acids: CASSLTRQGFYEQYF. In DNA form, the CDR3 reads TGTGCCAGCAGTTTGACGAGACAGGGGTTCTACGAGCAGTACTTC.

This chain uses TRBV23-1 with TRBJ2-1; TRBD2 matches 9 bases. TRBV23-1 is assigned to the ORF class and has an uncertain function. The length of the CDR3 is 15 residues. With V trimmed by 7 bases and J by 7 bases, 11 bases remained unmatched. CDR3 DNA sequence: TGCGCCAGCATTAAAAGGGCGGGGGGGATAAATGAGCAGTTCTTC. It codes for CASIKRAGGINEQFF.

V gene TRBV29-1 combines with J gene TRBJ2-1; D is possibly TRBD2 (6 bases). V was pared by 4 bases and J by 8 bases, with 9 bases between. This CDR3 spans 11 amino acids. Germline V lookup: CDR1 SQVTM, CDR2 ANQGSEA. CDR3 in amino acids: CSVVQRDEQFF. The CDR3 DNA reads as TGCAGCGTTGTCCAGCGGGATGAGCAGTTCTTC.

On this clone: One junction end does not reproduce the germline sequence, and a read error may be involved. CDR3 sequence reads: CATSRDREGPLAF. In DNA, the CDR3 is TGTGCCACCAGCAGGGACAGGGAAGGGCCCTTGGCCTTC. V and J are TRBV15 and TRBJ2-7, with 8 bases matching TRBD1. Looked up from germline, CDR1 is LNHNV and CDR2 is YYDKDF (reference sequence). The CDR3 runs to 13 residues.

The chain carries TRBV11-2 and TRBJ1-2; D possibly corresponds to TRBD1 (5 bases). Trimming took 4 bases from V and 8 from J, leaving 8 bases between them. Germline V gives CDR1 SGHAT, CDR2 FQNNGV. The CDR3 covers 11 residues. The CDR3: CASSWGVGYTF. CDR3 DNA: TGTGCCAGCAGCTGGGGCGTCGGCTACACCTTC.

The J gene is TRBJ2-7, the V gene TRBV7-2; D ambiguous. There are 14 residues in the CDR3. V was pared by 2 bases and J by 6 bases, with 14 bases between. The germline CDR1 and CDR2 sequences are SGHTA and FQGNSA. The CDR3 spells CASSLLGVGLEQYF. CDR3 nucleotides: TGTGCCAGCAGCTTACTCGGCGTAGGGCTCGAGCAGTACTTC.

The CDR3 sequence: CASSSLGLAGNEQYF. CDR3 in DNA: TGTGCCAGCAGCTCCCTGGGACTAGCGGGGAACGAGCAGTACTTC. The chain uses TRBV5-4 and TRBJ2-7, with 13 nucleotides matching TRBD2. J was trimmed by 5 bases and V by 3 bases; bases with no gene match: 5. CDR1 and CDR2 from the germline V gene are SGHNT and YYREEE (reference sequence). CDR3 length: 15 residues.

In DNA form, the CDR3 reads TGCAGCGTCCGTCCCGGGACTGACTGGGTAGATACGCAGTATTTT. It yields the protein CSVRPGTDWVDTQYF. The chain employs TRBV29-1 and TRBJ2-3, with D tentatively TRBD2 (6 bases). The CDR3 totals 15 residues. Germline V gene sequence: CDR1 SQVTM, CDR2 ANQGSEA. The V end was cut by 6 bases, the J end by 5 bases, with 21 bases between.

The genes are TRBV7-2 and TRBJ1-1; D is unclear. The ends were cut back, 1 base at V and 0 bases at J, with 6 bases in the middle. The CDR3 consists of 14 residues. Germline V gene sequence: CDR1 SGHTA, CDR2 FQGNSA. The CDR3 protein is CASSLVRMNTEAFF. The CDR3 nucleotides are TGTGCCAGCAGCTTAGTACGGATGAACACTGAAGCTTTCTTT.

This clone has a single count. The V and J genes are TRBV11-3 and TRBJ2-1; D remains unclear. The V end was cut by 0 bases, the J end by 8 bases, with 8 bases between. The CDR3 has 13 amino acids. CDR1 is SGHNT, CDR2 YENEEA, per germline. The CDR3 sequence is CASSLDGSDEQFF. CDR3 in DNA: TGTGCCAGCAGCTTAGATGGGTCCGATGAGCAGTTCTTC.

On this clone: The same CDR3 also results from other DNA sequences found in this sample. The V and J genes are TRBV29-1 and TRBJ1-1; D call uncertain. Trimming took 7 bases from V and 0 from J, leaving 9 bases between them. This CDR3 contains 12 residues. The germline V gene has CDR1 SQVTM and CDR2 ANQGSEA. CDR3 loop: CSAGEMNTEAFF. CDR3 nucleotide sequence: TGCAGCGCCGGAGAAATGAACACTGAAGCTTTCTTT. The variable domain in full, with the rest retrieved from reference TRBV29-1 and TRBJ1-1, is SAVISQKPSRDICQRGTSLTIQCQVDSQVTMMFWYRQQPGQSLTLIATANQGSEATYESGFVIDKFPISRPNLTFSTLTVSNMSPEDSSIYLCSAGEMNTEAFFGQGTRLTVV.

The chain combines TRBV6-1 with TRBJ1-5, with 7 bases aligning to TRBD1. There are 14 residues in the CDR3. Germline assignment: CDR1 MNHNS and CDR2 SASEGT. The trim removed 6 bases at V and 7 bases at J, leaving 9 bases unmatched. The CDR3 sequence is CASSRLGQHQPQHF. The CDR3 region has the DNA TGTGCCAGCAGCCGGTTGGGACAGCACCAGCCCCAGCATTTT.

The chain employs TRBV25-1 and TRBJ1-1, with D possibly TRBD1 on 6 matching bases. V lost 6 bases and J lost 0, with 8 bases in between. Germline CDR1 MGHDK, CDR2 SYGVNS. The CDR3 spans 13 residues. The CDR3, as DNA: TGTGCCAGCAGGAGGGGGATGAACACTGAAGCTTTCTTT. Translated, it gives CASRRGMNTEAFF.

CDR3 region: CSVESQGETQYF. The CDR3 DNA reads as TGCAGCGTTGAATCCCAGGGAGAGACCCAGTACTTC. This chain connects TRBV29-1 to TRBJ2-5, with TRBD1 as a possible D gene (5 bases). From germline, CDR1 is SQVTM and CDR2 ANQGSEA. Between the trimmed V and J ends, which lost 2 bases and 4 bases, there was a span of 8 bases. The CDR3 sequence is 12 residues long.

J is TRBJ2-5 and V is TRBV5-1; D is uncertain. The CDR3 length is 16 residues. V lost 1 base to trimming and J lost 5 bases, with 18 bases between them. The germline CDR1 and CDR2 sequences are SGHRS and YFSETQ. CDR3 region: CASSLRSRSGVETQYF. The CDR3 nucleotides are TGCGCCAGCAGCTTGAGGAGTCGATCGGGCGTTGAGACCCAGTACTTC.

In this sample, this clone turned up a few times. The genes are TRBV6-5 and TRBJ1-1; tentatively, D is TRBD1 (5 bases). Per germline, CDR1 MNHEY and CDR2 SVGAGI. CDR3 length equals 13 residues. Trimming removed 6 bases from V and 4 bases from J, with 12 bases in between. The CDR3 reads CASSLTGGTEAFF. CDR3 coding DNA: TGTGCCAGCAGCCTAACGGGGGGCACTGAAGCTTTCTTT.

V and J are TRBV5-1 and TRBJ1-5; D is unresolved. Trimming cost V 4 bases and J 6 bases, with 11 bases left between them. Germline-derived CDR1 and CDR2 are SGHRS and YFSETQ. The CDR3 spans 13 residues. The CDR3 is CASSASGGQPQHF. CDR3 in DNA: TGCGCCAGCAGCGCGTCAGGTGGTCAGCCCCAGCATTTT. Supplemented by reference TRBV5-1 and TRBJ1-5, the full variable domain reads KAGVTQTPRYLIKTRGQQVTLSCSPISGHRSVSWYQQTPGQGLQFLFEYFSETQRNKGNFPGRFSGRQFSNSRSEMNVSTLELGDSALYLCASSASGGQPQHFGDGTRLSIL.

The CDR3 protein is CSAEGQGNYEQYF. The CDR3 DNA reads TGCAGCGCCGAGGGACAGGGGAACTACGAGCAGTACTTC. The chain links TRBV29-1 to TRBJ2-7; TRBD1 aligns across 10 bases. The length of the CDR3 is 13 residues. Germline V gene data show CDR1 as SQVTM and CDR2 as ANQGSEA. The V and J ends lost 7 bases and 3 bases, in that order; junction bases with no gene match: 6.

The chain couples TRBV30 to TRBJ2-1; D assignment may be TRBD1 or TRBD2 (6 bases each). The CDR3 has 15 residues. Trimming removed 3 bases at V and 3 bases at J, with 15 bases between. The V gene's germline CDR1 is GTSNPN and CDR2 SVGIG (reference sequence). The CDR3 DNA follows: TGTGCCTGGAGAGGGGGGACACTCTACTACAATGAGCAGTTCTTC. Translating gives CAWRGGTLYYNEQFF.

This sequence joins TRBV7-9 and TRBJ1-2; maybe TRBD1 (6 bases). Trimming cost V 5 bases and J 6 bases, with 13 bases left between them. CDR3 length: 13 amino acids. CDR1 and CDR2 (germline): SEHNR, FQNEAQ (reference sequence). For the CDR3, the DNA is TGTGCCAGCAGCCACGGAACAGGGCATGGCTACACCTTC. Protein: CASSHGTGHGYTF.

The chain recombines TRBV7-6 with TRBJ1-4, with unresolved D. The V and J ends lost 3 bases and 2 bases respectively, with 10 bases between them. The CDR3 is 15 residues long. Germline V CDR1 and CDR2: SGHVS, FNYEAQ. CDR3 loop: CASSFGVATNEKLFF. The CDR3 DNA is TGTGCCAGCAGCTTTGGGGTTGCGACTAATGAAAAACTGTTTTTT. Supplemented by reference TRBV7-6 and TRBJ1-4, the full variable domain reads GAGVSQSPRYKVTKRGQDVALRCDPISGHVSLYWYRQALGQGPEFLTYFNYEAQQDKSGLPNDRFSAERPEGSISTLTIQRTEQRDSAMYRCASSFGVATNEKLFFGSGTQLSVL.